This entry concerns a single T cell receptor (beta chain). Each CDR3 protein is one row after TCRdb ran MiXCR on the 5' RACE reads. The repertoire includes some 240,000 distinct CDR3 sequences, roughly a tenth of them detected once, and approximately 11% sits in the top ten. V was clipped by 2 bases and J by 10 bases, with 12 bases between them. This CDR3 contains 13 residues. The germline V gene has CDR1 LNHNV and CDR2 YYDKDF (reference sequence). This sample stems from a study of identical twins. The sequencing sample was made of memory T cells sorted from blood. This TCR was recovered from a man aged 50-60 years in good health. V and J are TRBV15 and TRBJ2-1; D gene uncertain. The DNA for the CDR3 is TGTGCCACCAGCAGATCCCTTCTAGGCGAGCAGTTCTTC. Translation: CATSRSLLGEQFF.